This T cell receptor (beta chain) was sequenced in a study of cytomegalovirus exposure and HLA in healthy donors (dated by TCRdb to the late 2010s). Regarding the complete study: The 666 repertoires of the first cohort and the 95 to 150 validation repertoires were produced on the same platform, according to a later analysis. A separate validation cohort of roughly 110 different subjects was used in addition to the 666-subject first cohort. To predict cytomegalovirus infection status, the study combined high-throughput TCR immunosequencing, statistical association of individual TCRs with disease status, and machine learning. The study was designed to test whether signatures of past pathogen exposure could be identified by cataloging public T cell receptors. Overall study outcomes, separate from this receptor: Across donors, most TCR sequences were observed very rarely, whereas some public TCRs were present in many individuals. Of the cluster scores, about 94% were above 0 in a later analysis, which found that TCRs clustered in the first cohort also tended to co-occur in the 95 to 150 validation repertoires. According to the authors, the approach could potentially be generalized to other disease states and immunological phenotypes. The study listed 150 to 200 TCR beta chains as associated with cytomegalovirus. All 120 or so repertoires were used to score co-occurrence in the validation cohort in a later analysis, because that analysis had no HLA typing for the cohort. In vitro tests confirmed that a few of the cytomegalovirus-associated TCR beta chains recognize cytomegalovirus antigens. Cytomegalovirus status was reported to be diagnosed by the classifier with high specificity and sensitivity in both the original and validation cohorts.

Trimming costs V 0 bases and J 6 bases, and their ends lie 18 bases apart. The CDR3, from cysteine to phenylalanine, totals 16 residues. CDR3 DNA only is kept here, 48 bases in frame from base 1. CDR1 and CDR2 are drawn from the germline V gene (reference sequence): SEHNR, FQNEAQ. Library preparation used the immunoSEQ multiplex PCR assay. Per the original workflow: To diagnose cytomegalovirus status from the catalog of TCR beta chain sequences, a statistical classification framework was built. TCRdb re-hosts the immuneACCESS table, in-frame sequences only. Its copies lack some clones; in the studies checked, an unresolved V gene accounts for under half of them, and the cause for the rest is not known. V, J and clone size are taken as reported in that table, and D and trimming were inferred from the DNA itself. The sample includes over 250,000 clones, with roughly 85% observed a single time. Jointly, the top ten make up 0.9% to 1.1% of the sample.

Separate from the approximately 690-subject first cohort, the validation cohort of 95 to 150 subjects was the group to which the donors belonged. This clone has only one observation. Which antigen it targets is not known. Nothing much larger sits one base from this clone, and base qualities are not available. The TCR originated in a woman between 18 and 30 years old in good health and CMV-seronegative. The chain joins TRBV7-9 to TRBJ2-7; the D gene is possibly TRBD2, with 5 bases matching. The source material was PBMCs. The CDR3 region reads CASSLAGGSGGSEQYF. The DNA sequence is TGTGCCAGCAGCTTAGCGGGTGGATCAGGAGGCTCCGAGCAGTACTTC.